The 32 T cell receptor beta chains presented below share a single source sample, sequenced in a study of lymphopenia after photon versus proton radiotherapy. Assay used: immunoSEQ multiplex PCR; TCRdb lists only in-frame clones, some missing. The sample includes roughly 35,000 clones, approximately 87% of them seen just once. The material was peripheral blood, obtained from a patient treated with photon-based radiotherapy. The receptors were gathered from a man in his fifties with gastric cancer.

The CDR3, as DNA: TGTGCCAGCAGCCAAGGTTTTCGGGTCGAGCAGTACTTC. This sequence encodes CASSQGFRVEQYF. The chain couples TRBV14 to TRBJ2-7; D unresolved. Per germline, CDR1 SGHDN and CDR2 FVKESK. The CDR3 is 13 amino acids. V was pared by 1 base and J by 6 bases, with 10 bases between. Full variable domain (outside the CDR3, taken from reference TRBV14 and TRBJ2-7): EAGVTQFPSHSVIEKGQTVTLRCDPISGHDNLYWYRRVMGKEIKFLLHFVKESKQDESGMPNNRFLAERTGGTYSTLKVQPAELEDSGVYFCASSQGFRVEQYFGPGTRLTVT.

This rearrangement joins TRBV28 to TRBJ2-7; 7 positions match TRBD1. This CDR3 is 12 amino acids long. The germline V gene encodes CDR1 MDHEN and CDR2 SYDVKM. Trimming took 8 bases from V and 6 from J; bases not matched to a gene: 7. CDR3 nucleotide sequence: TGTGCCAGCGGGGACAGTTCCGGCGAGCAGTACTTC. It is translated as CASGDSSGEQYF.

The chain couples TRBV5-1 to TRBJ2-1; 10 nucleotides align to TRBD2. This CDR3 comprises 14 residues. V gave up 4 bases and J gave up 7 bases; unmatched junction bases: 5. The germline V gene encodes CDR1 SGHRS and CDR2 YFSETQ. The CDR3 DNA reads TGCGCCAGCAGCCCTGCTAGCGGGAGAAATGAGCAGTTCTTC. Translation: CASSPASGRNEQFF.

The chain has TRBV12-5 and TRBJ2-1; TRBD2 aligns across 8 bases. V was clipped by 0 bases and J by 6 bases; unmatched bases: 10. The CDR3 spans 17 residues. Germline V CDR1 and CDR2: LGHNT, FRNRAP. CDR3 region: CASGLVGRAGVPNEQFF. As DNA, the CDR3 is TGTGCTAGTGGTTTGGTCGGGAGAGCGGGAGTCCCCAATGAGCAGTTCTTC.

The sample holds a few counts of this clone. The CDR3 protein is CASSLDGSSYNEQFF. The CDR3 nucleotides read TGCGCCAGCAGCTTGGACGGGAGCTCCTACAATGAGCAGTTCTTC. This sequence joins TRBV5-1 and TRBJ2-1, with a possible D match to TRBD2 (6 bases). The germline V and J ends were trimmed by 0 bases and 0 bases, with 7 bases remaining between them. Germline CDR1 reads SGHRS; CDR2 reads YFSETQ. The CDR3 contains 15 residues.

The rearrangement joins TRBV5-1 to TRBJ1-2; possibly TRBD1 for D (6 bases). Germline CDR1 and CDR2: SGHRS and YFSETQ. The CDR3 length is 16 residues. V lost 1 base to trimming and J lost 5 bases, with 18 bases between them. The CDR3 region is CASSLSGSGAQYGYTF. CDR3 DNA sequence: TGCGCCAGCAGCTTGAGTGGATCAGGGGCACAGTATGGCTACACCTTC.

This clone was detected only a few times. The V and J genes are TRBV4-3 and TRBJ2-7; D gene unclear. This CDR3 region has 13 residues. In germline, CDR1 is LGHNA, CDR2 YSLEER. V lost 0 bases and J 6 bases, leaving 9 bases between the germline ends. In DNA, the CDR3 is TGCGCCAGCAGCCAAGATGTGAGATCCGAGCAGTACTTC. This encodes CASSQDVRSEQYF.

A few counts support this clone. The chain carries TRBV27 and TRBJ2-2; D gene unclear. Per germline, CDR1 MNHEY and CDR2 SMNVEV (reference sequence). V lost 4 bases to trimming and J lost 0 bases, with 12 bases between them. This CDR3 region has 16 residues. CDR3 in DNA: TGTGCCAGCAGTTGGGCACGGGTTACGAACACCGGGGAGCTGTTTTTT. Its protein product is CASSWARVTNTGELFF.

The chain has TRBV20-1 and TRBJ2-1; a possible D gene is TRBD1 (6 bases). V was trimmed by 6 bases and J by 6 bases, leaving 9 bases between them. Germline CDR1 and CDR2: DFQATT and SNEGSKA (reference sequence). The CDR3 has 11 residues. CDR3 sequence (DNA): TGCAGTGCCACCAGGGGCAATGAGCAGTTCTTC. Protein: CSATRGNEQFF.

This chain joins TRBV19 and TRBJ2-5; possibly TRBD2 for D (5 bases). V was trimmed by 4 bases and J by 5 bases, leaving 17 bases between them. This CDR3 contains 15 residues. Germline-derived CDR1 and CDR2 are LNHDA and SQIVND (reference sequence). The CDR3 spells CASSRNVSPGETQYF. The CDR3 coding sequence is TGTGCCAGTAGTAGGAACGTATCACCGGGGGAGACCCAGTACTTC.

The V call is TRBV2, the J call TRBJ2-1, with D possibly TRBD1 on 5 matching bases. V gave up 7 bases and J gave up 5 bases, with 12 bases separating them. The CDR3 has 13 residues. Germline V gene data show CDR1 as SNHLY and CDR2 as FYNNEI. CDR3 DNA: TGTGCCAGCAAGTCAGGACATAACAATGAGCAGTTCTTC. This encodes CASKSGHNNEQFF.

The chain joins TRBV10-3 to TRBJ2-1, with TRBD2 matching over 15 bases. This CDR3 has 19 amino acids. V dropped 2 bases and J dropped 1; count of bases not matched to a gene: 6. Looked up from germline, CDR1 is ENHRY and CDR2 is SYGVKD. CDR3 sequence (DNA): TGTGCCATCAGTGAGAGGGGACTAGCGGGAGGAAGGTCCTACAATGAGCAGTTCTTC. Translating gives CAISERGLAGGRSYNEQFF.

The rearrangement uses TRBV30 and TRBJ2-3, with 11 positions matching TRBD2. This CDR3 spans 18 amino acids. The ends lost 3 bases at V and 1 base at J; junction bases unmatched: 12. Germline CDR1 and CDR2: GTSNPN and SVGIG (reference sequence). CDR3 nucleotide sequence: TGTGCCTGGAGGGCGGATACTTGGACTAGCGGGCGCACAGATACGCAGTATTTT. It specifies CAWRADTWTSGRTDTQYF.

This chain connects TRBV7-9 to TRBJ2-5, with 9 positions matching TRBD1. Matching the DNA end better, TRBJ2-7 makes the J call doubtful. The CDR3 loop spans 15 amino acids. Germline CDR1 and CDR2: SEHNR and FQNEAQ (reference sequence). CDR3 sequence (DNA): TGTGCCAGCAGCTCTTACGACAGGGGGGACTACGAGCAGTACTTC. Translated, it gives CASSSYDRGDYEQYF.

Points on this clone: The same CDR3 arises from other DNA sequences in this sample as well. The chain uses TRBV25-1 and TRBJ2-1; 12 bases are shared with TRBD2. The germline V gene has CDR1 MGHDK and CDR2 SYGVNS. The V and J ends lost 2 bases and 2 bases, in that order; junction bases with no gene match: 1. The CDR3 loop spans 16 amino acids. CDR3 region: CASSELAGGTYNEQFF. Written as DNA, the CDR3 is TGTGCCAGCAGTGAACTAGCGGGAGGGACCTACAATGAGCAGTTCTTC.

The CDR3, as DNA: TGTGCCAGCAGCTTAGAGGGGTATGGCTACACCTTC. It yields the protein CASSLEGYGYTF. The rearrangement links TRBV7-8 to TRBJ1-2; D is possibly TRBD1 (5 bases). Between the trimmed V and J ends, which lost 1 base and 5 bases, there was a span of 5 bases. This CDR3 region has 12 residues. Looked up from germline, CDR1 is SGHVS and CDR2 is FQNEAQ.

With regard to this clone: Other DNA sequences in this specimen translate into the identical CDR3. V is TRBV30 and J is TRBJ2-1; D gene ambiguous. There are 12 residues in the CDR3. Per germline, CDR1 GTSNPN and CDR2 SVGIG (reference sequence). V lost 0 bases and J lost 10, with 10 bases in between. This chain's CDR3 is CAWSVPASEQFF. CDR3 DNA: TGTGCCTGGAGTGTACCAGCATCCGAGCAGTTCTTC.

The chain is built from TRBV7-9 and TRBJ2-7, with no clear D. V was clipped by 1 base and J by 5 bases, with 15 bases between them. CDR1 and CDR2 from the germline V gene are SEHNR and FQNEAQ (reference sequence). This CDR3 region has 15 residues. The CDR3 region has the DNA TGTGCCAGCAGCTTAGTCCAAACGGGTGAAAACGAGCAGTACTTC. This translates into CASSLVQTGENEQYF.

The chain has TRBV9 and TRBJ1-1; no definite D call. The V end was cut by 7 bases, the J end by 4 bases, with 26 bases between. Looked up from germline, CDR1 is SGDLS and CDR2 is YYNGEE. The CDR3 sequence is 17 residues long. CDR3 region: CASGSFPQVGKGTEAFF. For the CDR3, the DNA is TGTGCCAGCGGATCATTTCCTCAAGTGGGAAAGGGCACTGAAGCTTTCTTT.

In this sample, this clone turned up a few times. This rearrangement joins TRBV6-1 to TRBJ1-1, with 8 bases fitting TRBD1. The CDR3 runs 17 residues. Unmatched junction bases numbered 9, after V lost 3 bases and J lost 0 bases. CDR1 is MNHNS and CDR2 is SASEGT in the germline V gene. Here the CDR3 DNA reads TGTGCCAGCAGTGAGGGCAGGGGGCGGCCAATGAACACTGAAGCTTTCTTT. Its protein product is CASSEGRGRPMNTEAFF.

The chain couples TRBV10-1 to TRBJ2-2; maybe TRBD1 (6 bases). The germline V gene has CDR1 WNHNN and CDR2 SYGVQD (reference sequence). The CDR3 is 15 amino acids. The V end lost 8 bases, the J end lost 4 bases, and 17 bases lay between the germline ends. CDR3 nucleotide sequence: TGCGCCAGCGGGCAGGGGCCCACGGGCACCGGGGAGCTGTTTTTT. Translating it yields CASGQGPTGTGELFF.

This chain uses TRBV13 with TRBJ2-1; 12 bases fit TRBD2. Germline V gives CDR1 PRHDT, CDR2 FYEKMQ (reference sequence). V shed 3 bases and J 4 bases; nucleotides not matched to a gene: 4. This CDR3 comprises 16 residues. The CDR3: CASSLRTSGIYNEQFF. The DNA of the CDR3 is TGTGCCAGCAGCTTGAGGACTAGCGGGATTTACAATGAGCAGTTCTTC.

Here the CDR3 DNA reads TGTGCCAGCAGTTTCCTCGACAGACTGTCTGGAAACACCATATATTTT. Protein sequence: CASSFLDRLSGNTIYF. The rearrangement uses TRBV28 and TRBJ1-3; D perhaps matches TRBD1 (5 bases). The germline V and J ends were trimmed by 3 bases and 1 base, with 13 bases remaining between them. The CDR3 totals 16 residues. Germline CDR1 and CDR2: MDHEN and SYDVKM.

CDR3 bases: TGTGCCAGCAGCTCCCGTCGGGGTATGGGCACCGGGGAGCTGTTTTTT. Protein product: CASSSRRGMGTGELFF. The V gene is TRBV9, the J gene TRBJ2-2; D perhaps matches TRBD2 (5 bases). CDR1 and CDR2 (germline): SGDLS, YYNGEE. Trimming stripped 4 bases from V and 4 bases from J, with 17 bases between. The CDR3 spans 16 residues.

The chain combines TRBV19 with TRBJ2-2; 9 nucleotides align to TRBD1. Germline CDR1 reads LNHDA; CDR2 reads SQIVND (reference sequence). The V and J ends lost 7 bases and 5 bases, in that order; junction bases with no gene match: 5. The CDR3 spans 14 residues. CDR3 in amino acids: CASTDRGVTGELFF. In nucleotides, the CDR3 is TGTGCCAGTACGGACAGGGGTGTGACCGGGGAGCTGTTTTTT.

V and J are TRBV13 and TRBJ2-7; D may match TRBD1 or TRBD2 (5 bases each). CDR3 length: 16 residues. The V gene's germline CDR1 is PRHDT and CDR2 FYEKMQ (reference sequence). V dropped 0 bases and J dropped 3 bases, with 15 bases sitting between them. The CDR3 loop is CASSLGGERFIYEQYF. The DNA of the CDR3 is TGTGCCAGCAGCTTAGGGGGGGAAAGGTTTATCTACGAGCAGTACTTC. The full variable domain, in which reference TRBV13 and TRBJ2-7 provide the parts outside the CDR3, is AAGVIQSPRHLIKEKRETATLKCYPIPRHDTVYWYQQGPGQDPQFLISFYEKMQSDKGSIPDRFSAQQFSDYHSELNMSSLELGDSALYFCASSLGGERFIYEQYFGPGTRLTVT.

The chain uses TRBV9 and TRBJ2-7; TRBD1 agrees at 7 bases. After removal of 0 bases from V and 4 bases from J, the junction contained 4 bases not matched to a gene. The CDR3 consists of 14 residues. The germline V gene encodes CDR1 SGDLS and CDR2 YYNGEE. CDR3 sequence: CASSVGAGGYEQYF. The CDR3 DNA sequence: TGTGCCAGCAGCGTAGGGGCAGGGGGTTACGAGCAGTACTTC.

V is TRBV27 and J is TRBJ1-2; 7 nucleotides line up with TRBD1. Germline lookup yields CDR1 MNHEY and CDR2 SMNVEV (reference sequence). The length of the CDR3 is 13 residues. With V trimmed by 4 bases and J by 5 bases, 4 bases remained unmatched. The CDR3 DNA follows: TGTGCCAGCAGTTCCAGGGGGGCTTATGGCTACACCTTC. Translating gives CASSSRGAYGYTF.

The genes are TRBV9 and TRBJ1-2; the match to TRBD1 covers 9 bases. The V segment lost 0 bases and the J segment 3 bases; nucleotides outside the gene matches: 3. The CDR3 length is 15 residues. CDR1 is SGDLS and CDR2 is YYNGEE in the germline V gene. Written as DNA, the CDR3 is TGTGCCAGCAGCGTAGAGGGACAGGGTGACTATGGCTACACCTTC. Its translation is CASSVEGQGDYGYTF.

The genes are TRBV5-6 and TRBJ1-4, with D possibly being TRBD1 (5 bases). V dropped 2 bases and J dropped 7 bases, with 12 bases sitting between them. This CDR3 is 14 amino acids long. Germline V gives CDR1 SGHDT, CDR2 YYEEEE. CDR3 in amino acids: CASSLGRAGEKLFF. The CDR3 nucleotides are TGTGCCAGCAGCTTAGGCAGGGCAGGTGAAAAACTGTTTTTT.

This chain links TRBV7-3 with TRBJ2-2, with TRBD2 identical over 13 bases. Germline CDR1 is SGHTA and CDR2 is FQGTGA. The CDR3 is 16 residues long. V shed 2 bases and J 5 bases; nucleotides not matched to a gene: 2. CDR3 DNA: TGTGCCAGCAGCTTACGGACTAGCGGGAGAACCGGGGAGCTGTTTTTT. Translated, it gives CASSLRTSGRTGELFF.

This chain joins TRBV7-8 and TRBJ1-2; the D gene is possibly TRBD1 (5 bases). V was clipped by 5 bases and J by 2 bases, with 12 bases between them. This CDR3 contains 14 residues. Germline V CDR1 and CDR2: SGHVS, FQNEAQ. This chain's CDR3 is CASSTRQINYGYTF. The CDR3 DNA is TGTGCCAGCAGCACCCGACAGATCAACTATGGCTACACCTTC.